The clone carrying this T cell receptor beta chain was detected only a few times. Repertoires were generated with immunoSEQ multiplex PCR, while TCRdb's copy carries only in-frame clones and drops some. The sample carries approximately 270,000 clones, about 89% recorded once. This entry comes from a study of blood T cell repertoires in COVID-19. Sequencing used PBMCs or T cells enriched from blood (not recorded which). This TCR was sampled from a human donor in a cohort exposed to, infected with or recovered from COVID-19 (not recorded which). The donor label of this sample is uncertain.

This chain's CDR3 is CASSIGDRTLAKNIQYF. CDR3 DNA sequence: TGTGCCAGTAGTATAGGCGACAGAACCTTAGCCAAAAACATTCAGTACTTC. The rearrangement joins TRBV19 to TRBJ2-4; TRBD1 is a possible D gene (5 bases). Per the germline V gene, CDR1 is LNHDA and CDR2 is SQIVND (reference sequence). V gave up 1 base and J gave up 0 bases, with 13 bases separating them. The CDR3 contains 17 residues.